These 6 T cell receptor beta chains originate from one sample sequenced in a study of T cell responses to AZD1222 COVID-19 vaccine. Measured with immunoSEQ multiplex PCR; TCRdb has only the in-frame clones, and not every one. The sample lists some 120,000 clones, roughly 91% occurring once. The specimen was peripheral blood, collected on day 0 of AZD1222 vaccination. The receptor set was obtained from an adult in good health.

The chain combines TRBV3-1 (or the pseudogene TRBV3-2) with TRBJ2-2, with 7 bases aligning to TRBD2. The J segment lost 4 bases and the V segment lost 8 bases, leaving 7 bases of the junction unmatched. The CDR3 contains 14 residues. Germline assignment: CDR1 LGHDT and CDR2 YNNKEL (reference sequence). CDR3 DNA sequence: TGTGCCAGCTGTAAAGGGGAGGGCACCGGGGAGCTGTTTTTT. Protein sequence: CASCKGEGTGELFF.

The chain combines TRBV5-1 with TRBJ1-4, with 8 bases identical to TRBD1. Germline CDR1 and CDR2: SGHRS and YFSETQ. The length of the CDR3 is 15 residues. Losses at the gene ends were 2 bases for V and 12 bases for J; bases not matched to a gene: 12. CDR3 region: CASSFDRDRREELFF. In nucleotides, the CDR3 is TGCGCCAGCAGCTTTGACCGGGACAGGCGAGAGGAACTGTTTTTT.

J is TRBJ1-3 and V is TRBV6-6; D gene uncertain. The germline V and J ends were trimmed by 6 bases and 6 bases, with 9 bases remaining between them. Germline V gives CDR1 MNHNY, CDR2 SVGAGI (reference sequence). CDR3 size: 12 residues. CDR3 bases: TGTGCCAGCAGCACGAGGGAAAACACCATATATTTT. Its protein product is CASSTRENTIYF.

The chain employs TRBV21-1 and TRBJ1-5; the table calls TRBD1, which could not be checked here. TRBV21-1 is assigned pseudogene status. The CDR3 is made up of 20 amino acids. DNA for the CDR3: TGTGCCAGCAGCAAACGGTTTGGTTTCAGGGTTGATTTCGGCAATCAGCCCCAGCATTTT. It codes for CASSKRFGFRVDFGNQPQHF.

The chain joins TRBV27 to TRBJ2-5; D could derive from TRBD1 or TRBD2 (6 bases each). Germline-derived CDR1 and CDR2 are MNHEY and SMNVEV (reference sequence). The length of the CDR3 is 16 residues. V lost 3 bases, J lost 0 bases, and 14 bases lay in between. The CDR3 nucleotides are TGTGCCAGCAGTTTCCGGCAAGGGGGGAACCAAGAGACCCAGTACTTC. This gives the protein CASSFRQGGNQETQYF.

The chain is built from TRBV6-4 and TRBJ2-6; D uncertain. This CDR3 has 15 amino acids. V lost 0 bases and J 0 bases, leaving 3 bases between the germline ends. The germline gives CDR1 MRHNA, CDR2 SNTAGT. The CDR3 region has the DNA TGTGCCAGCAGTGACTCGCGCTCTGGGGCCAACGTCCTGACTTTC. Its protein is CASSDSRSGANVLTF.